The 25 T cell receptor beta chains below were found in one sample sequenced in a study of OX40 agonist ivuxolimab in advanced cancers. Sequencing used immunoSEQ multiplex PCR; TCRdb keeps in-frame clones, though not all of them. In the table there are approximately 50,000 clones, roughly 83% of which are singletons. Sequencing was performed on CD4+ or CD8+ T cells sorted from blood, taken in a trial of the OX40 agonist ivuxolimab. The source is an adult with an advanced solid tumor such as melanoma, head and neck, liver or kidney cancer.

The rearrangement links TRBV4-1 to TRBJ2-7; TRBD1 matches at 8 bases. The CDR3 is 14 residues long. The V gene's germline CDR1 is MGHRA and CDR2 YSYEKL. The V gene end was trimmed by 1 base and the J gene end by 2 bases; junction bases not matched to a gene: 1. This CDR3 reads CASSQGQGTYEQYF. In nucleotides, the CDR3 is TGCGCCAGCAGCCAAGGACAGGGGACCTACGAGCAGTACTTC.

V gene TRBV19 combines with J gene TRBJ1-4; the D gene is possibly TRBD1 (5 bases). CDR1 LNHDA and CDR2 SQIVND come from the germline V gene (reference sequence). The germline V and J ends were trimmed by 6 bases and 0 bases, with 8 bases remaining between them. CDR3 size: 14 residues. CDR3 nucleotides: TGTGCCAGTAGAGGGGACTCAACTAATGAAAAACTGTTTTTT. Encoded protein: CASRGDSTNEKLFF.

The CDR3 bases are TGTGCCAGCAGTTGGGGACAGCCCATCAACCAAGAGACCCAGTACTTC. It translates to CASSWGQPINQETQYF. V usage is TRBV28 and J usage is TRBJ2-5; 7 bases match TRBD1. The junction had 8 bases not matched to a gene; V was cut back by 4 bases and J by 0 bases. The CDR3 loop spans 16 amino acids. In germline, CDR1 is MDHEN, CDR2 SYDVKM.

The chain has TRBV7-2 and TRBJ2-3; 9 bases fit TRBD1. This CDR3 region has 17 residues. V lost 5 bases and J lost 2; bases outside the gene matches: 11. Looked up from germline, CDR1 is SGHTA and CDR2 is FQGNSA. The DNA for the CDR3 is TGTGCCAGCAGCCTGGGACAGGGAGTATCTTTCACAGATACGCAGTATTTT. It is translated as CASSLGQGVSFTDTQYF.

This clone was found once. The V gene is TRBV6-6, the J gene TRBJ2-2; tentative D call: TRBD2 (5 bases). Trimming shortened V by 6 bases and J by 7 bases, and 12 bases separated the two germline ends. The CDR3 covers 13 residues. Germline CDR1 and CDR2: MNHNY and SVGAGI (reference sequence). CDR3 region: CASSLLERGELFF. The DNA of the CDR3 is TGTGCCAGCAGCCTACTAGAGCGCGGGGAGCTGTTTTTT.

The chain's CDR3 is CASSPRQVKDGYTF. CDR3 in DNA: TGTGCCAGCAGTCCACGACAGGTTAAGGACGGCTACACCTTC. V and J are TRBV6-5 and TRBJ1-2; perhaps TRBD1 as D (6 bases). This CDR3 is 14 amino acids long. The V gene's germline CDR1 is MNHEY and CDR2 SVGAGI. The ends were cut back, 5 bases at V and 8 bases at J, with 18 bases in the middle.

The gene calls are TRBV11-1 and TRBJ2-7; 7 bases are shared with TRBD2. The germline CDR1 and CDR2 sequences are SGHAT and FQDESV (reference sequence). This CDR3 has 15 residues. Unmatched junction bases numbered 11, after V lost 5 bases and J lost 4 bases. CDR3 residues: CASSNPLAGVYEQYF. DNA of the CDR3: TGTGCCAGCAGCAACCCTCTCGCGGGAGTATACGAGCAGTACTTC.

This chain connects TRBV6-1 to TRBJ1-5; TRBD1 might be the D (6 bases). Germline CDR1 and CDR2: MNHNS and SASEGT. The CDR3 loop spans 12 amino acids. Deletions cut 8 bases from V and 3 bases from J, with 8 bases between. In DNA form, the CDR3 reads TGTGCCAGCGGGGACAACAATCAGCCCCAGCATTTT. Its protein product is CASGDNNQPQHF.

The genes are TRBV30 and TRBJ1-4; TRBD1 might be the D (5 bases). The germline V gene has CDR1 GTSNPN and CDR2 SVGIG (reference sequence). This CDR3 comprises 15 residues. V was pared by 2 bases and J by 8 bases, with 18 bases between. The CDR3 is CAWSRGKGNAEKLFF. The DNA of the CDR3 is TGTGCCTGGAGTAGAGGGAAGGGGAACGCGGAAAAACTGTTTTTT. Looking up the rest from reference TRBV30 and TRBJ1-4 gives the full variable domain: SQTIHQWPATLVQPVGSPLSLECTVEGTSNPNLYWYRQAAGRGLQLLFYSVGIGQISSEVPQNLSASRPQDRQFILSSKKLLLSDSGFYLCAWSRGKGNAEKLFFGSGTQLSVL.

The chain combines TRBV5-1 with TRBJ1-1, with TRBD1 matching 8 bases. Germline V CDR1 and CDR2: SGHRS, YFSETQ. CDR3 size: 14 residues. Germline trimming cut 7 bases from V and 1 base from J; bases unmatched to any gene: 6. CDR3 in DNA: TGCGCCAGCGGGTCGGGACAGGAGAACACTGAAGCTTTCTTT. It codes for CASGSGQENTEAFF.

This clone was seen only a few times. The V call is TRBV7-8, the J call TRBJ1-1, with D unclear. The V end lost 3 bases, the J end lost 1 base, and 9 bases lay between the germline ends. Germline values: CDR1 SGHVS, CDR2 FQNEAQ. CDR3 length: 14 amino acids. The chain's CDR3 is CASSLRAGNTEAFF. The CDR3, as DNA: TGTGCCAGCAGCTTGAGGGCCGGGAACACTGAAGCTTTCTTT.

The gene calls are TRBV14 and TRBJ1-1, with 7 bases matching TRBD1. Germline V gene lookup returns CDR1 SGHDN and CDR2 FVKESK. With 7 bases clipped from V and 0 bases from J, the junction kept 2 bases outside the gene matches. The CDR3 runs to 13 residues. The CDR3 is CASTGQLNTEAFF. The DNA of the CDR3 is TGTGCCAGCACGGGACAGCTGAACACTGAAGCTTTCTTT.

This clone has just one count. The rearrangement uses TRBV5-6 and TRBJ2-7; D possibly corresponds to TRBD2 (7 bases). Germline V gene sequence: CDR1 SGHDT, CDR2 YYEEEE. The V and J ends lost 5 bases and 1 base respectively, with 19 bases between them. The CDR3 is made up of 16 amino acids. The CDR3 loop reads CASSKYRGGGSYEQYF. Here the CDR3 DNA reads TGTGCCAGCAGTAAATATCGCGGGGGCGGATCCTACGAGCAGTACTTC.

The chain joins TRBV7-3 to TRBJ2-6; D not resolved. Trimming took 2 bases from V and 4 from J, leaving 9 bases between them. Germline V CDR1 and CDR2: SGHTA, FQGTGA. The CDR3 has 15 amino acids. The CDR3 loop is CASSLRPLGANVLTF. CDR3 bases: TGTGCCAGCAGCTTACGGCCTCTCGGGGCCAACGTCCTGACTTTC.

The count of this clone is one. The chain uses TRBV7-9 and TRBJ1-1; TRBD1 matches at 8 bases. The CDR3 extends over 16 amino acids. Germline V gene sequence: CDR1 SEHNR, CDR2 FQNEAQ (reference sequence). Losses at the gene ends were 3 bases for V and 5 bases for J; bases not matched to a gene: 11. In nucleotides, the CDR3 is TGTGCCAGCAGCTTCGACAGGGGTGTAGTAGCGACTGAAGCTTTCTTT. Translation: CASSFDRGVVATEAFF.

The CDR3: CASSTERGDHEQYF. CDR3 bases: TGTGCCAGCTCCACCGAGCGGGGGGACCACGAGCAGTACTTC. The J gene is TRBJ2-7, the V gene TRBV5-4, with 9 bases lining up with TRBD2. V was pared by 7 bases and J by 5 bases, with 10 bases of the junction left unmatched. CDR3 length equals 14 residues. Germline V gives CDR1 SGHNT, CDR2 YYREEE (reference sequence).

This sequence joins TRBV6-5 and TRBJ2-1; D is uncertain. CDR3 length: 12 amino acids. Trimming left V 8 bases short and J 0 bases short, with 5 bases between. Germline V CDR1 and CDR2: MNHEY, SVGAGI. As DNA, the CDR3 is TGTGCCAGCTGGAACTCCTACAATGAGCAGTTCTTC. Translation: CASWNSYNEQFF.

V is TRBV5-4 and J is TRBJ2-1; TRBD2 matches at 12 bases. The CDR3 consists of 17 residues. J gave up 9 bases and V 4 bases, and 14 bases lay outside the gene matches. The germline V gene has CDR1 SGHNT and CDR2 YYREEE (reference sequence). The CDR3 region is CASSPSLTSGRPSEQFF. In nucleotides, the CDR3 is TGTGCCAGCAGCCCCAGCCTGACTAGCGGGAGACCGAGTGAGCAGTTCTTC.

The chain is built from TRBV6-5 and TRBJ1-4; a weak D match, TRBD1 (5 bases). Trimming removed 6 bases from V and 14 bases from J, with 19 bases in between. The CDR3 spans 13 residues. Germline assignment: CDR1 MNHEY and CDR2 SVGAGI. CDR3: CASSPQQGRRLFF. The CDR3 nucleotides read TGTGCCAGCAGCCCCCAGCAGGGAAGGCGTCTGTTTTTT.

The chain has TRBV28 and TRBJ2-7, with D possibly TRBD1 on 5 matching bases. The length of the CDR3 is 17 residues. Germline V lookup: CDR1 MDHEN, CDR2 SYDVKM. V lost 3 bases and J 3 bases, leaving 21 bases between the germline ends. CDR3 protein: CASSLAGFHLRGYEQYF. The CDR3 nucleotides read TGTGCCAGCAGTTTGGCCGGGTTTCATCTAAGGGGCTACGAGCAGTACTTC.

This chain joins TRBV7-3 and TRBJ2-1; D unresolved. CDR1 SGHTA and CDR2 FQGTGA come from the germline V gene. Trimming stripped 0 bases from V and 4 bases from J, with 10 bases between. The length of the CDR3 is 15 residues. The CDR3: CASSLTPSGYNEQFF. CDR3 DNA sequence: TGTGCCAGCAGCTTAACCCCTTCAGGATACAATGAGCAGTTCTTC.

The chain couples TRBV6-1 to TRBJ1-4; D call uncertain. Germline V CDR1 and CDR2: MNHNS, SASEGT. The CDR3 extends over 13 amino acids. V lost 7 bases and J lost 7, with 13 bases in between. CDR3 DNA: TGTGCCAGCACGTCAAGGGCGGGTGAAAAACTGTTTTTT. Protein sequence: CASTSRAGEKLFF.

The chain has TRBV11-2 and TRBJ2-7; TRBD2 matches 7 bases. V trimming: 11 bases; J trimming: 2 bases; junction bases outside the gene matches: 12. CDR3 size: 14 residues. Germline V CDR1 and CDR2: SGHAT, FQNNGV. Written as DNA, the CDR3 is TGTGCCTCGCAGCGCGGGAGCGGCGCCTACGAGCAGTACTTC. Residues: CASQRGSGAYEQYF.

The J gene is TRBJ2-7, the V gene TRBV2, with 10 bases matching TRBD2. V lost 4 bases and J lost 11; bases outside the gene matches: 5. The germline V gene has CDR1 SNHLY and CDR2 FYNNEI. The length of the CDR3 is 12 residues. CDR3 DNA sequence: TGTGCCAGCAGTGTACTAGCGGGATTAAAGTACTTC. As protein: CASSVLAGLKYF.

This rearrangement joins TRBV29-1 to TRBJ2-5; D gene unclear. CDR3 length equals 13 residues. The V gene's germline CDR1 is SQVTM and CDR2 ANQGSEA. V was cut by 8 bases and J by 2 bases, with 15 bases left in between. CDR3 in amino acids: CSTEVAVQETQYF. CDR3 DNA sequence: TGCAGCACTGAGGTGGCGGTTCAAGAGACCCAGTACTTC.